Detailed here is one TCR beta chain. Its target is unknown. Germline lookup yields CDR1 SGHDT and CDR2 YYEEEE. The V and J ends lost 8 bases and 6 bases respectively, with 18 bases between them. This CDR3 comprises 14 residues. UMIs and a universal primer site were added when TCR cDNA was made by 5'RACE template switching. TCRdb analysed the 5' RACE reads with MiXCR anew, one entry per CDR3 protein. The sample includes 70,000 to 80,000 distinct CDR3 sequences, around 7.9% of them seen just once. The data originate from a study of T cells after yellow fever vaccination. Whole-study results and caveats: Contaminants from the bulk population, in the form of abundant clonotypes, could be found in FACS-sorted repertoires. The booster saw the reappearance of most primary-vaccination clones (roughly 95% CD4, less than 90% CD8).

The chain is built from TRBV5-6 and TRBJ2-1, with D perhaps matching TRBD2 (6 bases). This receptor was identified in a man aged 18 to 29 who received the YFV17D yellow fever vaccine. The sample here was CD8+ T cells sorted from PBMCs, taken more than 8 days after the first yellow fever vaccination. The CDR3 protein is CARGPEGLCNEQFF. CDR3 DNA: TGTGCCAGGGGCCCCGAGGGACTCTGCAATGAGCAGTTCTTC.